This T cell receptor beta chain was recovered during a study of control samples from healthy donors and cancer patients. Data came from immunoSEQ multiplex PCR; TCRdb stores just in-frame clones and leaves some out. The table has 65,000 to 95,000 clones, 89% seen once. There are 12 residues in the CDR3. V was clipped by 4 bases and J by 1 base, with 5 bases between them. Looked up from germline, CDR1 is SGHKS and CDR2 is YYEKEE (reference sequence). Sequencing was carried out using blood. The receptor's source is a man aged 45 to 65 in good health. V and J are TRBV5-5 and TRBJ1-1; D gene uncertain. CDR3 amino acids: CASSIQNTEAFF. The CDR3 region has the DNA TGTGCCAGCAGCATACAGAACACTGAAGCTTTCTTT.